Reported below is one T cell receptor (beta chain). The repertoire was sequenced with immunoSEQ multiplex PCR; TCRdb's copy has only in-frame clones and lacks some. The sample gives 23,000 or so clones, 70% to 90% of which show up once; 8% is in the top ten. This sample is part of a study of T cell changes during pregnancy in multiple sclerosis. The specimen comprised CD8+ T cells from peripheral blood mononuclear cells, sampled in the first trimester of pregnancy. The origin of this receptor is a female donor in good health, enrolled as a control in a pregnancy study.

As DNA, the CDR3 is TGTGCCAGTAGTATAGAGTACAGGGAGTCGACTGAAGCTTTCTTT. Protein product: CASSIEYRESTEAFF. V usage is TRBV19 and J usage is TRBJ1-1, with a possible D match to TRBD1 (6 bases). V lost 0 bases, J lost 5 bases, and 13 bases lay in between. CDR3 length: 15 amino acids. Per germline, CDR1 LNHDA and CDR2 SQIVND (reference sequence).